The 19 T cell receptor beta chains listed next were all sequenced from one sample in a study of blood T cell repertoires in COVID-19. Some clones are missing from TCRdb's copy, which holds only in-frame ones; the method was immunoSEQ multiplex PCR. Of around 180,000 clones in the sample, approximately 79% were seen once. The sample was peripheral blood. The receptors derive from a woman of 80 years or more with acute or convalescent COVID-19.

For the CDR3, the DNA is TGTGCCAGCAGGGCGGGACTGGGTAGCACAGATACGCAGTATTTT. This encodes CASRAGLGSTDTQYF. The chain combines TRBV6-5 with TRBJ2-3; tentatively, D is TRBD2 (6 bases). CDR3 length: 15 residues. CDR1 MNHEY and CDR2 SVGAGI come from the germline V gene. Trimming left V 6 bases short and J 0 bases short, with 13 bases between.

The rearrangement uses TRBV9 and TRBJ2-3; 8 bases line up with TRBD2. This CDR3 is built from 15 residues. Per the germline V gene, CDR1 is SGDLS and CDR2 is YYNGEE. The V and J ends lost 1 base and 2 bases, in that order; junction bases with no gene match: 3. CDR3 sequence (DNA): TGTGCCAGCAGCGTAACTAGCGGATACACAGATACGCAGTATTTT. Encoded protein: CASSVTSGYTDTQYF.

This sequence joins TRBV9 and TRBJ2-7; D possibly corresponds to TRBD2 (6 bases). CDR1 is SGDLS and CDR2 is YYNGEE in the germline V gene. Between the trimmed V and J ends, which lost 4 bases and 0 bases, there was a span of 14 bases. This CDR3 contains 15 residues. The CDR3 nucleotides are TGTGCCAGCAGCAATTCGGGACTTCCCTCCTACGAGCAGTACTTC. Encoded protein: CASSNSGLPSYEQYF.

The CDR3 reads CASSEGGTSGVLLAYNEQFF. CDR3 sequence (DNA): TGTGCCAGCAGTGAAGGAGGCACTAGCGGGGTACTTTTGGCCTACAATGAGCAGTTCTTC. This chain uses TRBV6-1 with TRBJ2-1; TRBD2 aligns across 10 bases. This CDR3 is 20 amino acids long. Looked up from germline, CDR1 is MNHNS and CDR2 is SASEGT. V lost 1 base and J lost 2; bases outside the gene matches: 14.

J is TRBJ2-7 and V is TRBV6-5; the D gene is possibly TRBD1 (5 bases). The V end was cut by 5 bases, the J end by 0 bases, with 11 bases between. The germline V gene encodes CDR1 MNHEY and CDR2 SVGAGI. This CDR3 is built from 14 residues. The CDR3 region is CASSNGQGSYEQYF. The CDR3 nucleotides are TGTGCCAGCAGTAATGGACAAGGCTCCTACGAGCAGTACTTC.

This chain uses TRBV12-5 with TRBJ2-1, with 8 bases identical to TRBD1. The CDR3 totals 16 residues. Unmatched junction bases numbered 4, after V lost 1 base and J lost 2 bases. CDR1 is LGHNT and CDR2 is FRNRAP in the germline V gene. The DNA of the CDR3 is TGTGCTAGTGGTTTGGACGGACAGGGCCCCTACAATGAGCAGTTCTTC. Protein product: CASGLDGQGPYNEQFF. Looking up the rest from reference TRBV12-5 and TRBJ2-1 gives the full variable domain: DARVTQTPRHKVTEMGQEVTMRCQPILGHNTVFWYRQTMMQGLELLAYFRNRAPLDDSGMPKDRFSAEMPDATLATLKIQPSEPRDSAVYFCASGLDGQGPYNEQFFGPGTRLTVL.

This clone was seen once. This rearrangement joins TRBV7-9 to TRBJ2-7, with 15 bases that match TRBD2. Germline-derived CDR1 and CDR2 are SEHNR and FQNEAQ (reference sequence). There are 15 residues in the CDR3. The junction had 6 bases not matched to a gene; V was cut back by 6 bases and J by 6 bases. This CDR3 is CASSRTSGREGEQYF. The CDR3 DNA is TGTGCCAGCAGTCGGACTAGCGGGAGGGAAGGCGAGCAGTACTTC.

The chain carries TRBV2 and TRBJ2-3, with TRBD1 as a possible D gene (6 bases). The CDR3 sequence is 14 residues long. CDR1 and CDR2 from the germline V gene are SNHLY and FYNNEI. Between the trimmed V and J ends, which lost 5 bases and 0 bases, there was a span of 9 bases. The DNA for the CDR3 is TGTGCCAGCAGTCAACAGGGAAGCACAGATACGCAGTATTTT. Translating it yields CASSQQGSTDTQYF.

The chain uses TRBV7-9 and TRBJ1-6, with a tentative D call TRBD1 (6 bases). The CDR3 length is 16 residues. CDR1 is SEHNR, CDR2 FQNEAQ, per germline (reference sequence). V lost 3 bases and J lost 4, with 13 bases in between. CDR3 nucleotides: TGTGCCAGCAGCTTGGACACCAGGGGATATAATTCACCCCTCCACTTT. Amino acid sequence: CASSLDTRGYNSPLHF.

The V gene is TRBV6-5, the J gene TRBJ2-7; no clear D. This CDR3 has 14 amino acids. Germline values: CDR1 MNHEY, CDR2 SVGAGI. Trimming shortened V by 0 bases and J by 4 bases, and 10 bases separated the two germline ends. The chain's CDR3 is CASSYSRSGYEQYF. As DNA, the CDR3 is TGTGCCAGCAGTTACTCTCGGTCAGGATACGAGCAGTACTTC.

This sequence joins TRBV30 and TRBJ2-7, with 9 nucleotides matching TRBD1. CDR3 length equals 14 residues. V shed 5 bases, J shed 4 bases, and the junction held 9 bases outside the gene matches. In germline, CDR1 is GTSNPN, CDR2 SVGIG (reference sequence). The CDR3 DNA is TGTGCCTGGGCGACCGGGACAGGGAAATACGAGCAGTACTTC. Encoded protein: CAWATGTGKYEQYF.

The rearrangement uses TRBV27 and TRBJ2-5; 8 bases align to TRBD1. Trimming removed 5 bases from V and 2 bases from J; junction bases left unmatched: 4. This CDR3 comprises 14 residues. Germline lookup yields CDR1 MNHEY and CDR2 SMNVEV (reference sequence). The CDR3 protein is CASSPWTGQETQYF. CDR3 DNA: TGTGCCAGCAGTCCCTGGACAGGGCAAGAGACCCAGTACTTC.

The rearrangement joins TRBV18 to TRBJ2-1, with D possibly matching TRBD2 (7 bases). This CDR3 region has 16 residues. CDR1 is KGHSH, CDR2 LQKENI, per germline. V lost 3 bases and J lost 5, with 17 bases in between. CDR3 DNA sequence: TGTGCCAGCTCACCTCCAGGGGTAGCGGGCAACAATGAGCAGTTCTTC. This encodes CASSPPGVAGNNEQFF.

This chain uses TRBV28 with TRBJ2-3; 11 nucleotides agree with TRBD2. This CDR3 contains 18 residues. V lost 4 bases, J lost 1 base, and 10 bases stayed unmatched. CDR1 is MDHEN and CDR2 is SYDVKM in the germline V gene. The CDR3 protein is CASSWSTSGSFGTDTQYF. The CDR3 DNA sequence: TGTGCCAGCAGTTGGTCCACTAGCGGGAGTTTTGGCACAGATACGCAGTATTTT. Using reference TRBV28 and TRBJ2-3 for the parts outside the CDR3, the full variable domain is DVKVTQSSRYLVKRTGEKVFLECVQDMDHENMFWYRQDPGLGLRLIYFSYDVKMKEKGDIPEGYSVSREKKERFSLILESASTNQTSMYLCASSWSTSGSFGTDTQYFGPGTRLTVL.

The V call is TRBV25-1, the J call TRBJ2-5, with TRBD2 as a possible D gene (6 bases). CDR1 and CDR2 from the germline V gene are MGHDK and SYGVNS. Trimming left V 8 bases short and J 5 bases short, with 12 bases between. The CDR3 sequence is 12 residues long. The CDR3 sequence: CASSMGRETQYF. CDR3 DNA sequence: TGTGCCAGCTCTATGGGGAGGGAGACCCAGTACTTC.

This chain links TRBV7-3 with TRBJ2-3, with TRBD2 matching over 10 bases. V shed 2 bases and J 8 bases; nucleotides not matched to a gene: 13. Germline V gene data show CDR1 as SGHTA and CDR2 as FQGTGA. The CDR3 length is 17 residues. CDR3 residues: CASSLSLAGGNSVTQYF. The CDR3 bases are TGTGCCAGCAGCTTATCTTTAGCGGGAGGAAACTCGGTTACGCAGTATTTT.

This clone was picked up a small number of times. This chain joins TRBV10-1 and TRBJ2-2; D perhaps matches TRBD1 (5 bases). Germline CDR1 reads WNHNN; CDR2 reads SYGVQD (reference sequence). V gave up 10 bases and J gave up 4 bases, with 13 bases separating them. The CDR3 spans 13 residues. CDR3 sequence reads: CATTSQGTGELFF. The CDR3 coding sequence is TGCGCCACCACCAGTCAGGGCACCGGGGAGCTGTTTTTT.

The chain is built from TRBV18 and TRBJ2-7, with 11 positions matching TRBD1. This CDR3 region has 14 residues. Germline trimming cut 3 bases from V and 7 bases from J; bases unmatched to any gene: 5. In germline, CDR1 is KGHSH, CDR2 LQKENI. CDR3 sequence (DNA): TGTGCCAGCTCACCGGCCGGGACAGGGGGGGAGCAGTACTTC. As protein: CASSPAGTGGEQYF.

The rearrangement links TRBV7-9 to TRBJ2-7; 14 nucleotides align to TRBD2. The germline gives CDR1 SEHNR, CDR2 FQNEAQ (reference sequence). This CDR3 contains 18 residues. V gave up 5 bases and J gave up 1 base; unmatched junction bases: 10. The DNA for the CDR3 is TGTGCCAGCAGCACCCCGGGACTAGCGGGAGAAGGGTCCTACGAGCAGTACTTC. Residues: CASSTPGLAGEGSYEQYF.